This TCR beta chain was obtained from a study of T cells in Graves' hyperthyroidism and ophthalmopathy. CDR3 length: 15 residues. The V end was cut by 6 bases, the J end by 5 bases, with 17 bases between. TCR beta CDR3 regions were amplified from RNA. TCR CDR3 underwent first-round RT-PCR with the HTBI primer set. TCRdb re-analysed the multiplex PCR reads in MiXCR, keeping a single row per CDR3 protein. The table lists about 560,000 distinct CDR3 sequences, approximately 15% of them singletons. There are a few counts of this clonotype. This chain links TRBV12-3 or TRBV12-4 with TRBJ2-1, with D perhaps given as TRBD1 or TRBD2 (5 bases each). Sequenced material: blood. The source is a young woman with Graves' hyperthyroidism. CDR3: CASRKSPGPNNEQFF. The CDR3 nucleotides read TGTGCCAGCAGGAAATCACCGGGGCCCAACAATGAGCAGTTCTTC.